The following is a T cell receptor beta chain sequence with its context. The entry originates in a study of T-cell reconstitution after alpha-beta-depleted transplantation in children. CDR3 length: 14 amino acids. V lost 10 bases and J lost 6, with 18 bases in between. CDR1 is MDHEN, CDR2 SYDVKM, per germline. This sample's TCRbeta library carried unique molecular identifier barcodes. TCRdb re-derived calls from the PCR reads in MiXCR, one entry per CDR3 protein. The sample lists just under 550,000 distinct CDR3 sequences; approximately 20% were seen once. This material consisted of PBMCs from the stem cell graft donor, taken from the stem cell graft. This receptor was taken from a human donor who donated a stem cell graft to a child with acute lymphoblastic leukemia. The genes are TRBV28 and TRBJ1-4; D is undetermined. The CDR3 region has the DNA TGTGCCATGGGCCCCGGACCTCTCTATGAAAAACTGTTTTTT. This encodes CAMGPGPLYEKLFF.